Listed below are T cell receptor beta chains from one sample, sequenced in a study of T-cell memory formation after mild COVID-19. TCRdb redid the calling of the 5' RACE reads with MiXCR, one entry per CDR3 protein. Among about 340,000 distinct CDR3 sequences, around 13% were seen once, and the ten largest hold 20% to 25%. Sequencing was carried out using PBMCs or a T cell subset sorted from them (not recorded which). These receptors originate from a man aged 18 to 30 who had mild COVID-19 (a few samples of this study predate the infection). Cell type and time point are not known. The CDR3 runs from the conserved cysteine through the conserved F or W. D genes are given only for firm matches. Only part of the rows carry a size: once, few, many, or a class if the clone is expanded.

abundance	j_gene	v_gene	d_gene	CDR3aa	CDR3nt
-	TRBJ1-1	TRBV6-5	-	CASSNGPGSTEAFF	TGTGCCAGCAGTAACGGCCCTGGGAGCACTGAAGCTTTCTTT
-	TRBJ2-1	TRBV12-5	TRBD2	CATGLAGTGKQFF	TGTGCTACCGGTTTAGCGGGGACCGGTAAGCAGTTCTTC
-	TRBJ1-1	TRBV5-1	-	CASSFGRSNTEAFF	TGCGCCAGCAGCTTCGGCAGATCGAACACTGAAGCTTTCTTT
-	TRBJ2-7	TRBV11-3	-	CASSPQGGMSYEQYF	TGTGCCAGCAGCCCCCAGGGGGGTATGTCTTACGAGCAGTACTTC
-	TRBJ2-1	TRBV5-1	-	CASSLSGGGDEQFF	TGCGCCAGCAGCTTGAGCGGAGGGGGAGATGAGCAGTTCTTC
few	TRBJ1-1	TRBV10-3	TRBD1	CAINGQGGTEAFF	TGTGCCATCAATGGACAGGGAGGCACTGAAGCTTTCTTT
many	TRBJ2-1	TRBV5-1	-	CASSAGGLANNEQFF	TGCGCCAGCAGCGCTGGTGGCCTAGCCAACAATGAGCAGTTCTTC
few	TRBJ2-1	TRBV27	TRBD1	CASSQTAGTAYNEQFF	TGTGCCAGCAGTCAAACGGCCGGGACAGCCTACAATGAGCAGTTCTTC
-	TRBJ1-1	TRBV2	-	CASRIAGASDTEAFF	TGTGCCAGCAGGATAGCTGGGGCGTCGGACACTGAAGCTTTCTTT
-	TRBJ2-3	TRBV4-3	TRBD2	CASSPLTSGGALDTQYF	TGCGCCAGCAGCCCGTTGACTAGCGGGGGCGCATTGGATACGCAGTATTTT
few	TRBJ1-4	TRBV5-1	-	CASSSDPPSGKLFF	TGCGCCAGCAGCTCTGACCCCCCGTCAGGAAAACTGTTTTTT
many	TRBJ2-2	TRBV5-1	-	CASSWRQAAGGELFF	TGCGCCAGCAGCTGGAGACAGGCGGCTGGAGGGGAGCTGTTTTTT
few	TRBJ2-5	TRBV7-9	-	CASSLGPGSKTQYF	TGTGCCAGCAGCTTAGGCCCAGGGTCAAAGACCCAGTACTTC
few	TRBJ2-7	TRBV19	-	CASSIFGAYEQYF	TGTGCCAGTAGTATTTTCGGAGCCTACGAGCAGTACTTC
-	TRBJ1-2	TRBV29-1	-	CSVAITVNGYTF	TGCAGCGTTGCCATAACGGTGAATGGCTACACCTTC
many	TRBJ2-5	TRBV7-9	-	CASRQPTGKETQYF	TGTGCCAGCAGACAACCGACTGGAAAAGAGACCCAGTACTTC
-	TRBJ2-1	TRBV29-1	TRBD2	CSVEDPETSGYNEQFF	TGCAGCGTTGAAGATCCGGAGACTAGCGGTTACAATGAGCAGTTCTTC
-	TRBJ2-6	TRBV29-1	-	CSVDGRDRSSGANVLTF	TGCAGCGTTGATGGCAGGGACCGCAGCTCTGGGGCCAACGTCCTGACTTTC
-	TRBJ1-1	TRBV30	-	CAWSVYRGVTNTEAFF	TGTGCCTGGAGTGTATATAGGGGGGTAACGAACACTGAAGCTTTCTTT
-	TRBJ1-4	TRBV15	-	CATSIAREGEKLFF	TGTGCCACCAGCATCGCTCGGGAGGGTGAAAAACTGTTTTTT
few	TRBJ1-5	TRBV7-2	-	CASSWWGNQPQHF	TGTGCCAGCAGCTGGTGGGGCAATCAGCCCCAGCATTTT
-	TRBJ1-3	TRBV5-1	-	CASSLAGNRNTIYF	TGCGCCAGCAGCTTGGCGGGAAACAGAAACACCATATATTTT
-	TRBJ1-6	TRBV28	-	CASSLGGAGNSPLHF	TGTGCCAGCAGTTTAGGGGGGGCGGGTAATTCACCCCTCCACTTT
-	TRBJ2-3	TRBV5-1	TRBD2	CASSQGRSAGGPVADTQYF	TGCGCCAGCAGCCAGGGACGATCAGCGGGGGGGCCTGTCGCAGATACGCAGTATTTT
few	TRBJ1-1	TRBV10-3	-	CAISGTGWTNTEAFF	TGTGCCATCAGTGGAACAGGGTGGACGAACACTGAAGCTTTCTTT
-	TRBJ2-3	TRBV4-3	-	CASSQDGRDTQYF	TGCGCCAGCAGCCAAGATGGCAGAGATACGCAGTATTTT
few	TRBJ1-3	TRBV12-3/TRBV12-4	-	CASSFIGNTIYF	TGTGCCAGCAGTTTCATTGGAAACACCATATATTTT
few	TRBJ1-4	TRBV4-2	-	CASSQANTATNEKLFF	TGTGCCAGCAGCCAAGCTAATACAGCAACTAATGAAAAACTGTTTTTT
few	TRBJ1-1	TRBV5-1	-	CASSASGGNTEAFF	TGCGCCAGCAGCGCCTCCGGGGGTAACACTGAAGCTTTCTTT
-	TRBJ2-2	TRBV5-6	TRBD1	CASSWGTGNTGELFF	TGTGCCAGCAGCTGGGGGACAGGGAACACCGGGGAGCTGTTTTTT
-	TRBJ1-6	TRBV7-9	-	CASSLDRTYNSPLHF	TGTGCCAGCAGCTTAGACAGGACCTATAATTCACCCCTCCACTTT
many	TRBJ1-4	TRBV7-3	-	CASSRSGGAGEKLFF	TGTGCCAGCAGCCGTAGCGGGGGCGCAGGTGAAAAACTGTTTTTT
few	TRBJ2-1	TRBV7-2	-	CASSPSPAAGAGFF	TGTGCCAGCAGCCCATCACCAGCGGCGGGGGCCGGGTTCTTC
-	TRBJ2-3	TRBV4-1	TRBD1	CASSQENSGTGWTRDTQYF	TGCGCCAGCAGCCAAGAGAACTCCGGGACAGGGTGGACTAGAGATACGCAGTATTTT
-	TRBJ1-6	TRBV19	-	CASSGPSSYNSPLHF	TGTGCCAGTAGTGGGCCTAGCTCCTATAATTCACCCCTCCACTTT
-	TRBJ2-5	TRBV2	-	CASKGSQETQYF	TGTGCCAGCAAGGGCAGCCAAGAGACCCAGTACTTC
-	TRBJ1-1	TRBV6-2/TRBV6-3	-	CASSHGGEAFF	TGTGCCAGCAGCCACGGCGGTGAAGCTTTCTTT
few	TRBJ1-5	TRBV4-1	-	CASSQPIEGDRQPQHF	TGCGCCAGCAGCCAGCCTATCGAGGGTGACCGGCAGCCCCAGCATTTT
few	TRBJ2-3	TRBV10-3	TRBD2	CAIGSTSGVADTQYF	TGTGCCATCGGTTCGACTAGCGGGGTGGCAGATACGCAGTATTTT
-	TRBJ1-2	TRBV6-2/TRBV6-3	-	CASSQAGNYGYTF	TGTGCCAGCAGCCAGGCGGGAAACTATGGCTACACCTTC
-	TRBJ2-4	TRBV29-1	-	CSVVGEGLNIQYF	TGCAGCGTTGTTGGGGAAGGGTTAAACATTCAGTACTTC
many	TRBJ2-4	TRBV11-2	-	CASSSYRVPLAKNIQYF	TGTGCCAGCAGCTCTTACAGGGTGCCCCTAGCCAAAAACATTCAGTACTTC
few	TRBJ1-2	TRBV7-2	-	CASSLGAPDYGYTF	TGTGCCAGCAGCTTAGGGGCACCTGACTATGGCTACACCTTC